The 26 T cell receptor beta chains presented below share a single source sample, sequenced in a study of cytomegalovirus exposure and HLA in healthy donors. The repertoire was sequenced with immunoSEQ multiplex PCR; TCRdb's copy has only in-frame clones and lacks some. The sample has approximately 170,000 clones, around 82% seen once. The sequencing sample was made of PBMCs. Receptors originate from a man aged 25 to 45 in good health and CMV-seropositive.

J is TRBJ2-5 and V is TRBV25-1; 7 nucleotides agree with TRBD1. The CDR3 length is 14 residues. Germline lookup yields CDR1 MGHDK and CDR2 SYGVNS. Trimming at V came to 3 bases and at J to 4 bases, leaving 5 bases not matched to a gene. CDR3 region: CASSDEGAGETQYF. For the CDR3, the DNA is TGTGCCAGCAGTGATGAGGGGGCGGGAGAGACCCAGTACTTC.

This clone was seen at least ten times. J is TRBJ1-1 and V is TRBV28; TRBD1 matches at 7 bases. The CDR3 extends over 14 amino acids. Germline-derived CDR1 and CDR2 are MDHEN and SYDVKM. With 5 bases clipped from V and 7 bases from J, the junction kept 10 bases outside the gene matches. The CDR3 DNA follows: TGTGCCAGCAGTCAAACAGGGGAGATCAATGAAGCTTTCTTT. This translates into CASSQTGEINEAFF.

The count of this clone is one. The CDR3 DNA follows: TGTGCCAGCAGCTGTTCGGGGTATAGCCTATCACCAGGTGAGGGGTACTTC. Amino acid sequence: CASSCSGYSLSPGEGYF. The J gene is TRBJ2-7, the V gene TRBV7-2, with D possibly being TRBD2 (5 bases). Trimming shortened V by 4 bases and J by 12 bases, and 31 bases separated the two germline ends. The length of the CDR3 is 17 residues. The germline CDR1 and CDR2 sequences are SGHTA and FQGNSA.

The chain recombines TRBV4-1 with TRBJ2-7; TRBD2 aligns across 11 bases. This CDR3 is built from 15 residues. Germline V CDR1 and CDR2: MGHRA, YSYEKL. J gave up 2 bases and V 6 bases, and 6 bases lay outside the gene matches. The CDR3 nucleotides read TGCGCCAGCAGTCGTTTAGCGGGGGGGACCTACGAGCAGTACTTC. Translated, it gives CASSRLAGGTYEQYF.

This rearrangement joins TRBV29-1 to TRBJ1-2; 7 nucleotides agree with TRBD1. J gave up 4 bases and V 6 bases, and 8 bases lay outside the gene matches. The CDR3 loop spans 13 amino acids. The germline CDR1 and CDR2 sequences are SQVTM and ANQGSEA. This chain's CDR3 is CSVHRGRGYGYTF. CDR3 DNA: TGCAGCGTCCACAGGGGAAGGGGCTATGGCTACACCTTC.

Only a few counts were recorded for this clone. The chain recombines TRBV4-1 with TRBJ2-7; possibly TRBD1 for D (6 bases). The CDR3 is made up of 15 amino acids. Trimming cost V 3 bases and J 2 bases, with 14 bases left between them. CDR1 is MGHRA, CDR2 YSYEKL, per germline. The CDR3 sequence: CASSHDGGRTYEQYF. CDR3 coding DNA: TGCGCCAGCAGCCATGATGGGGGCAGGACCTACGAGCAGTACTTC.

The genes are TRBV5-1 and TRBJ2-5, with 12 nucleotides matching TRBD1. The CDR3 spans 18 residues. J was trimmed by 4 bases and V by 0 bases; bases with no gene match: 10. Germline assignment: CDR1 SGHRS and CDR2 YFSETQ. The CDR3 DNA reads as TGCGCCAGCAGCTTGGAACGAGGGACAGGGGGCTTAGGAGAGACCCAGTACTTC. This gives the protein CASSLERGTGGLGETQYF.

The chain combines TRBV7-2 with TRBJ2-3; 8 nucleotides line up with TRBD2. Germline-derived CDR1 and CDR2 are SGHTA and FQGNSA. The CDR3 has 17 amino acids. V lost 1 base, J lost 0 bases, and 6 bases stayed unmatched. The CDR3 sequence: CASSLGVGGGSTDTQYF. DNA for the CDR3: TGTGCCAGCAGCTTAGGTGTCGGCGGGGGGAGCACAGATACGCAGTATTTT. The full variable domain, rest sourced from reference TRBV7-2 and TRBJ2-3, is GAGVSQSPSNKVTEKGKDVELRCDPISGHTALYWYRQSLGQGLEFLIYFQGNSAPDKSGLPSDRFSAERTGGSVSTLTIQRTQQEDSAVYLCASSLGVGGGSTDTQYFGPGTRLTVL.

This sequence joins TRBV10-1 and TRBJ2-1; 11 nucleotides align to TRBD2. Germline CDR1 WNHNN, CDR2 SYGVQD (reference sequence). The CDR3 covers 17 residues. After removal of 0 bases from V and 4 bases from J, the junction contained 5 bases not matched to a gene. In nucleotides, the CDR3 is TGCGCCAGCAGTGAGTCGACTAGCGGGATTCCTTACAATGAGCAGTTCTTC. It specifies CASSESTSGIPYNEQFF.

The chain recombines TRBV6-5 with TRBJ2-1; perhaps TRBD2 as D (5 bases). Trimming removed 2 bases at V and 8 bases at J, with 13 bases between. The germline CDR1 and CDR2 sequences are MNHEY and SVGAGI. There are 14 residues in the CDR3. CDR3 region: CASSYGPGIDEQFF. CDR3 bases: TGTGCCAGCAGTTACGGCCCGGGGATCGATGAGCAGTTCTTC.

The chain uses TRBV18 and TRBJ2-7; TRBD1 matches 7 bases. CDR1 and CDR2 from the germline V gene are KGHSH and LQKENI. With 1 base clipped from V and 5 bases from J, the junction kept 8 bases outside the gene matches. This CDR3 is built from 15 residues. The CDR3 loop reads CASSPRAGGSDEQYF. As DNA, the CDR3 is TGTGCCAGCTCACCACGGGCAGGGGGTAGCGACGAGCAGTACTTC.

The chain carries TRBV20-1 and TRBJ2-1; the match to TRBD1 covers 7 bases. Germline assignment: CDR1 DFQATT and CDR2 SNEGSKA (reference sequence). Trimming removed 6 bases from V and 6 bases from J; junction bases left unmatched: 2. This CDR3 region has 11 residues. The CDR3 DNA reads TGCAGTGCCAACAGGGGCAATGAGCAGTTCTTC. Encoded protein: CSANRGNEQFF.

The V and J genes are TRBV27 and TRBJ2-1; no clear D. The V gene lost 6 bases and the J gene lost 7 bases, with 19 bases spanning the gap. The CDR3 length is 15 residues. The germline V gene encodes CDR1 MNHEY and CDR2 SMNVEV (reference sequence). The CDR3 reads CASSPAAPLRNEQFF. The CDR3 DNA is TGTGCCAGCAGCCCCGCCGCGCCCCTGAGGAATGAGCAGTTCTTC.

The chain uses TRBV9 and TRBJ1-1; D unclear. Germline lookup yields CDR1 SGDLS and CDR2 YYNGEE. The CDR3 contains 15 residues. Trimming removed 0 bases from V and 4 bases from J, with 13 bases in between. CDR3 sequence reads: CASSVESTPSTEAFF. The CDR3 nucleotides read TGTGCCAGCAGCGTAGAATCGACTCCTAGCACTGAAGCTTTCTTT.

V gene TRBV11-3 combines with J gene TRBJ1-5; no reliable D call. Deletions cut 2 bases from V and 1 base from J, with 12 bases between. Germline V CDR1 and CDR2: SGHNT, YENEEA. The CDR3 loop spans 16 amino acids. CDR3 bases: TGTGCCAGCAGCTTACGCGGAGGGTACAGCAATCAGCCCCAGCATTTT. Residues: CASSLRGGYSNQPQHF.

The chain employs TRBV5-4 and TRBJ1-5; TRBD1 aligns across 9 bases. V shed 4 bases and J 4 bases; nucleotides not matched to a gene: 9. The CDR3 is made up of 16 amino acids. The germline CDR1 and CDR2 sequences are SGHNT and YYREEE (reference sequence). The DNA of the CDR3 is TGTGCCAGCAGCCGTATGGGACAGGGAAAAAATCAGCCCCAGCATTTT. Encoded protein: CASSRMGQGKNQPQHF. Looking up the rest from reference TRBV5-4 and TRBJ1-5 gives the full variable domain: ETGVTQSPTHLIKTRGQQVTLRCSSQSGHNTVSWYQQALGQGPQFIFQYYREEENGRGNFPPRFSGLQFPNYSSELNVNALELDDSALYLCASSRMGQGKNQPQHFGDGTRLSIL.

The CDR3 DNA is TGTGCCAGCAGTTTAGAGCCAGAGACCCAGTACTTC. This encodes CASSLEPETQYF. V usage is TRBV28 and J usage is TRBJ2-5; no clear D gene. Trimming pared 2 bases from V and 4 bases from J, leaving 5 bases between. Germline values: CDR1 MDHEN, CDR2 SYDVKM. The CDR3 sequence is 12 residues long.

This clone came up once. The V call is TRBV7-3, the J call TRBJ2-2, with TRBD1 identical over 8 bases. This CDR3 has 16 residues. The V gene's germline CDR1 is SGHTA and CDR2 FQGTGA. The ends lost 4 bases at V and 0 bases at J; junction bases unmatched: 4. This chain's CDR3 is CASSSDRGTNTGELFF. The CDR3 DNA is TGTGCCAGCAGCTCCGACAGGGGCACGAACACCGGGGAGCTGTTTTTT. The variable domain in full, completed from reference TRBV7-3 and TRBJ2-2, reads GAGVSQTPSNKVTEKGKYVELRCDPISGHTALYWYRQSLGQGPEFLIYFQGTGAADDSGLPNDRFFAVRPEGSVSTLKIQRTERGDSAVYLCASSSDRGTNTGELFFGEGSRLTVL.

The rearrangement joins TRBV27 to TRBJ1-3, with a possible D match to TRBD1 (5 bases). The germline V gene encodes CDR1 MNHEY and CDR2 SMNVEV (reference sequence). The CDR3 spans 15 residues. V gave up 2 bases and J gave up 5 bases, with 13 bases separating them. The chain's CDR3 is CASSLAGTQRNTIYF. The CDR3 region has the DNA TGTGCCAGCAGTTTAGCGGGGACTCAAAGAAACACCATATATTTT.

V and J are TRBV5-1 and TRBJ2-4, with 7 positions matching TRBD1. The germline CDR1 and CDR2 sequences are SGHRS and YFSETQ. The CDR3 is 15 amino acids. V lost 0 bases, J lost 6 bases, and 6 bases stayed unmatched. The chain's CDR3 is CASSLGQGVGNIQYF. In DNA form, the CDR3 reads TGCGCCAGCAGCTTGGGACAGGGAGTGGGAAACATTCAGTACTTC.

The rearrangement uses TRBV4-3 and TRBJ1-2; no clear D gene. V gave up 1 base and J gave up 3 bases, with 12 bases separating them. Per germline, CDR1 LGHNA and CDR2 YSLEER. The CDR3 spans 15 residues. CDR3 DNA sequence: TGCGCCAGCAGCCAAGGACTGAGGGTGGACTATGGCTACACCTTC. Its protein is CASSQGLRVDYGYTF.

This chain connects TRBV5-1 to TRBJ2-5; maybe TRBD2 (7 bases). The length of the CDR3 is 17 residues. The germline CDR1 and CDR2 sequences are SGHRS and YFSETQ. V dropped 0 bases and J dropped 1 base, with 16 bases sitting between them. The CDR3: CASSLEGGGRVQETQYF. The CDR3 nucleotides read TGCGCCAGCAGCTTGGAGGGGGGCGGGAGAGTCCAAGAGACCCAGTACTTC.

The rearrangement joins TRBV29-1 to TRBJ1-2; D gene unclear. Per germline, CDR1 SQVTM and CDR2 ANQGSEA. The CDR3 extends over 16 amino acids. Trimming left V 0 bases short and J 2 bases short, with 16 bases between. CDR3 DNA: TGCAGCGTTGAAGATACAGAAACGAACTGGAACTATGGCTACACCTTC. Translating gives CSVEDTETNWNYGYTF.

V usage is TRBV27 and J usage is TRBJ2-7, with D perhaps TRBD1 (6 bases). Germline CDR1 reads MNHEY; CDR2 reads SMNVEV (reference sequence). V was trimmed by 6 bases and J by 1 base, leaving 13 bases between them. This CDR3 comprises 14 residues. The CDR3 here is CASSLTRGSYEQYF. CDR3 DNA sequence: TGTGCCAGCAGCCTCACCAGGGGTTCCTACGAGCAGTACTTC.

This rearrangement joins TRBV14 to TRBJ1-4; TRBD1 is a possible D gene (5 bases). CDR1 and CDR2 (germline): SGHDN, FVKESK. The V gene lost 4 bases and the J gene lost 6 bases, with 21 bases spanning the gap. The CDR3 has 17 residues. CDR3 nucleotide sequence: TGTGCCAGCAGCCTCACTCGCCAGGGAAGGCGAGATGAAAAACTGTTTTTT. It is translated as CASSLTRQGRRDEKLFF. The variable domain in full, with the rest retrieved from reference TRBV14 and TRBJ1-4, is EAGVTQFPSHSVIEKGQTVTLRCDPISGHDNLYWYRRVMGKEIKFLLHFVKESKQDESGMPNNRFLAERTGGTYSTLKVQPAELEDSGVYFCASSLTRQGRRDEKLFFGSGTQLSVL.

The chain recombines TRBV5-1 with TRBJ2-3, with 10 bases aligning to TRBD2. The V and J ends lost 7 bases and 6 bases, in that order; junction bases with no gene match: 8. From germline, CDR1 is SGHRS and CDR2 YFSETQ. This CDR3 is 14 amino acids long. CDR3: CASSGTSEGDTQYF. The DNA of the CDR3 is TGCGCCAGCTCCGGGACTAGCGAGGGGGATACGCAGTATTTT.